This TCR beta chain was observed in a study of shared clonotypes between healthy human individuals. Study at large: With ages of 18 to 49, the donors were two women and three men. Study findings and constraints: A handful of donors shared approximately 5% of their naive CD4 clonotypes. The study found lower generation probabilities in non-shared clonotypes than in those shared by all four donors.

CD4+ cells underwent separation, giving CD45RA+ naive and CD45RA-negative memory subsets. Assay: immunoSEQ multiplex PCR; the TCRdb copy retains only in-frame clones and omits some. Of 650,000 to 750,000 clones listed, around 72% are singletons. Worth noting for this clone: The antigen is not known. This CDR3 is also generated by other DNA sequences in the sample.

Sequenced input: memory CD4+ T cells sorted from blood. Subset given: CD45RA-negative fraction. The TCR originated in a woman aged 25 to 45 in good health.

In nucleotides, the CDR3 is TGCAGCGTTAGTAGCGGGAACCAAGAGACCCAGTACTTC. It translates to CSVSSGNQETQYF. This chain joins TRBV29-1 and TRBJ2-5; TRBD2 matches at 8 bases. The CDR3 is 13 amino acids. Germline V gene sequence: CDR1 SQVTM, CDR2 ANQGSEA. The junction had 2 bases not matched to a gene; V was cut back by 5 bases and J by 0 bases.